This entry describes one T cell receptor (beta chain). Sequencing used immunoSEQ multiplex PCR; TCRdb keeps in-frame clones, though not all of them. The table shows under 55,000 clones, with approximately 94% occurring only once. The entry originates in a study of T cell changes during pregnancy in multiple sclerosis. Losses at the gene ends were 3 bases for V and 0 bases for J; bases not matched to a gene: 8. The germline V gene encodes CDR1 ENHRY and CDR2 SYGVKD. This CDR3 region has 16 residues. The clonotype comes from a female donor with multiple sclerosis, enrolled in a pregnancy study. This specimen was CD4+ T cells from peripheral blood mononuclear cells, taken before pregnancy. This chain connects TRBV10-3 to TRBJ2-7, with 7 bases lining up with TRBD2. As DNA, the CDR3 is TGTGCCATCAGTGATTTTGGATCTAGCGGCTCCTACGAGCAGTACTTC. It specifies CAISDFGSSGSYEQYF.